These 25 T cell receptor beta chains originate from one sample sequenced in a study of blood T cell repertoires in COVID-19. Method: immunoSEQ multiplex PCR; TCRdb's copy keeps in-frame clones and lacks some. The sample lists about 190,000 clones; approximately 90% were seen once. What was sequenced was peripheral blood. The source is a man over 45 with acute or convalescent COVID-19.

This chain links TRBV13 with TRBJ2-7, with 10 nucleotides matching TRBD2. This CDR3 has 14 amino acids. Germline values: CDR1 PRHDT, CDR2 FYEKMQ (reference sequence). With V trimmed by 6 bases and J by 6 bases, 8 bases remained unmatched. The CDR3 loop reads CASRKPSGGGEQYF. CDR3 sequence (DNA): TGTGCCAGCAGAAAACCCAGCGGGGGGGGCGAGCAGTACTTC.

This CDR3 is CASSLNRVDSPLHF. CDR3 bases: TGTGCCAGCAGCTTAAACAGGGTCGATTCACCCCTCCACTTT. The V and J genes are TRBV7-6 and TRBJ1-6; tentative D call: TRBD1 (6 bases). The V end was cut by 2 bases, the J end by 8 bases, with 10 bases between. The CDR3 runs 14 residues. The germline gives CDR1 SGHVS, CDR2 FNYEAQ.

V gene TRBV28 combines with J gene TRBJ2-4, with TRBD1 identical over 7 bases. Germline V gene data show CDR1 as MDHEN and CDR2 as SYDVKM. The CDR3 loop spans 18 amino acids. The J segment lost 0 bases and the V segment lost 5 bases, leaving 13 bases of the junction unmatched. CDR3 coding DNA: TGTGCCAGCAGTCCCTCCCTAGGGACAGCCCTAGCCAAAAACATTCAGTACTTC. This sequence encodes CASSPSLGTALAKNIQYF.

CDR3 nucleotides: TGTGCCAGCTCACCTCGACAGGGCTCCTACAATGAGCAGTTCTTC. Protein: CASSPRQGSYNEQFF. This rearrangement joins TRBV18 to TRBJ2-1; 7 bases map to TRBD1. The CDR3 is 15 amino acids. J gave up 0 bases and V 3 bases, and 2 bases lay outside the gene matches. Germline CDR1 reads KGHSH; CDR2 reads LQKENI.

The V gene is TRBV5-4, the J gene TRBJ2-7; 11 bases align to TRBD1. V lost 0 bases and J lost 2; bases outside the gene matches: 1. Germline V lookup: CDR1 SGHNT, CDR2 YYREEE (reference sequence). The CDR3 spans 15 residues. The CDR3 loop reads CASSLGGQGAYEQYF. The CDR3 nucleotides are TGTGCCAGCAGCTTGGGGGGACAGGGGGCCTACGAGCAGTACTTC.

The chain has TRBV7-2 and TRBJ2-6; TRBD1 aligns across 10 bases. Germline CDR1 SGHTA, CDR2 FQGNSA. The CDR3 sequence is 18 residues long. J gave up 3 bases and V 5 bases, and 10 bases lay outside the gene matches. CDR3 nucleotide sequence: TGTGCCAGCAGCGTCCGACAGGGGGCTTTCTATGGGGCCAACGTCCTGACTTTC. Translated: CASSVRQGAFYGANVLTF.

CDR3 protein: CASSRWGESSYNEQFF. In DNA, the CDR3 is TGTGCCAGCAGCCGGTGGGGGGAGAGCTCCTACAATGAGCAGTTCTTC. This chain connects TRBV9 to TRBJ2-1, with D perhaps TRBD2 (6 bases). Germline V gene lookup returns CDR1 SGDLS and CDR2 YYNGEE. V was clipped by 4 bases and J by 0 bases, with 14 bases between them. The CDR3 sequence is 16 residues long.

The chain uses TRBV24-1 and TRBJ1-2; tentatively, D is TRBD1 (6 bases). CDR1 is KGHDR and CDR2 is SFDVKD in the germline V gene. This CDR3 is built from 11 residues. Trimming took 10 bases from V and 4 from J, leaving 9 bases between them. The CDR3 DNA is TGTGCCACGAAGGACAGCTATGGCTACACCTTC. Its protein product is CATKDSYGYTF.

The chain has TRBV2 and TRBJ2-1; a weak D match, TRBD1 (6 bases). V was trimmed by 10 bases and J by 2 bases, leaving 18 bases between them. The CDR3 covers 15 residues. Germline-derived CDR1 and CDR2 are SNHLY and FYNNEI. The CDR3 DNA reads as TGTGCCACCGAGGAGAACAGGGCCGCCTACAATGAGCAGTTCTTC. Translated: CATEENRAAYNEQFF. The variable domain in full, with the rest retrieved from reference TRBV2 and TRBJ2-1, is EPEVTQTPSHQVTQMGQEVILRCVPISNHLYFYWYRQILGQKVEFLVSFYNNEISEKSEIFDDQFSVERPDGSNFTLKIRSTKLEDSAMYFCATEENRAAYNEQFFGPGTRLTVL.

The rearrangement joins TRBV6-2 or TRBV6-3 to TRBJ2-5; 14 nucleotides match TRBD2. Germline trimming cut 4 bases from V and 5 bases from J; bases unmatched to any gene: 6. Germline CDR1 is MNHEY and CDR2 is SVGEGT. The CDR3 is made up of 16 amino acids. The CDR3 region is CASSSGLAGGEETQYF. The CDR3 region has the DNA TGTGCCAGCAGTTCTGGACTAGCGGGGGGAGAGGAGACCCAGTACTTC.

This clone was detected only once. The chain carries TRBV19 and TRBJ2-1, with 10 bases lining up with TRBD2. Losses at the gene ends were 2 bases for V and 0 bases for J; bases not matched to a gene: 1. This CDR3 contains 16 residues. Germline assignment: CDR1 LNHDA and CDR2 SQIVND (reference sequence). For the CDR3, the DNA is TGTGCCAGTAGTATAAAGCGGGGGGGCTCCTACAATGAGCAGTTCTTC. Its translation is CASSIKRGGSYNEQFF.

The J gene is TRBJ2-1, the V gene TRBV5-1; tentatively, D is TRBD2 (6 bases). Between the trimmed V and J ends, which lost 7 bases and 4 bases, there was a span of 15 bases. Germline V gene lookup returns CDR1 SGHRS and CDR2 YFSETQ. The CDR3 extends over 14 amino acids. The CDR3 sequence: CASQRASAYNEQFF. The DNA of the CDR3 is TGCGCCAGCCAAAGGGCTAGCGCTTACAATGAGCAGTTCTTC.

The V gene is TRBV11-2, the J gene TRBJ2-7; tentative D call: TRBD1 (5 bases). This CDR3 contains 16 residues. With 4 bases removed from V and 4 bases from J, the gap between germline ends came to 20 bases. CDR1 SGHAT and CDR2 FQNNGV come from the germline V gene. The CDR3 is CASSSFKMDTFYEQYV. In DNA, the CDR3 is TGTGCCAGCAGCTCCTTCAAGATGGACACCTTTTACGAGCAGTACGTC.

Concerning this clone itself: One end of the junction does not line up with germline, which may come from a read error. V is TRBV6-2 or TRBV6-3 and J is TRBJ2-6; 8 bases match TRBD2. The V gene's germline CDR1 is MNHEY and CDR2 SVGEGT. The CDR3 covers 15 residues. For the CDR3, the DNA is TGCGCCAGCAGTTACGGGGGGGCTGGGGCCAACGTCCTGACTTTC. Its translation is CASSYGGAGANVLTF.

The chain is built from TRBV19 and TRBJ1-1; D is possibly TRBD1 (6 bases). Germline lookup yields CDR1 LNHDA and CDR2 SQIVND (reference sequence). The CDR3 is 14 amino acids. The V end was cut by 8 bases, the J end by 3 bases, with 16 bases between. The CDR3 loop reads CASFTGTYDTEAFF. The CDR3 bases are TGTGCCAGTTTTACTGGGACATACGACACTGAAGCTTTCTTT.

The CDR3 DNA sequence: TGTGCCAGCAGGGCCGGGACAGCCTATGGCTACACCTTC. This translates into CASRAGTAYGYTF. The chain couples TRBV7-9 to TRBJ1-2, with 7 bases identical to TRBD1. J lost 4 bases, V lost 6 bases, and 5 bases had no gene match. Germline V gene data show CDR1 as SEHNR and CDR2 as FQNEAQ (reference sequence). This CDR3 contains 13 residues.

The chain couples TRBV14 to TRBJ2-3; 8 bases line up with TRBD2. CDR3 size: 15 residues. The V gene end was trimmed by 6 bases and the J gene end by 5 bases; junction bases not matched to a gene: 10. Germline CDR1 and CDR2: SGHDN and FVKESK. The CDR3 spells CASRPTSALRDTQYF. The CDR3 region has the DNA TGTGCCAGCAGACCGACTAGCGCCTTAAGAGATACGCAGTATTTT.

The V and J genes are TRBV7-9 and TRBJ1-5; D is ambiguous. V gave up 5 bases and J gave up 4 bases, with 9 bases separating them. The germline gives CDR1 SEHNR, CDR2 FQNEAQ (reference sequence). The CDR3 is 13 residues long. The CDR3 here is CASSHEINQPQHF. In nucleotides, the CDR3 is TGTGCCAGCAGCCACGAGATTAATCAGCCCCAGCATTTT.

J is TRBJ2-3 and V is TRBV5-1, with 11 bases lining up with TRBD2. The CDR3 loop spans 15 amino acids. Germline CDR1 SGHRS, CDR2 YFSETQ. J lost 1 base, V lost 7 bases, and 5 bases had no gene match. In DNA form, the CDR3 reads TGCGCCAGCTGTTTAGCGGGAGGGGGCACAGATACGCAGTATTTT. It codes for CASCLAGGGTDTQYF.

J is TRBJ2-7 and V is TRBV28, with TRBD1 as a possible D gene (5 bases). The CDR3 extends over 15 amino acids. Between the trimmed V and J ends, which lost 5 bases and 0 bases, there was a span of 14 bases. Germline V lookup: CDR1 MDHEN, CDR2 SYDVKM. The CDR3 protein is CASSPQGGPSYEQYF. Written as DNA, the CDR3 is TGTGCCAGCAGTCCTCAGGGTGGGCCCTCCTACGAGCAGTACTTC.

The CDR3 DNA sequence: TGTGCCAGCAGCATCCGACTAGCGGTGAGCACAGATACGCAGTATTTT. This codes for CASSIRLAVSTDTQYF. V gene TRBV11-2 combines with J gene TRBJ2-3, with TRBD2 identical over 9 bases. The ends lost 5 bases at V and 0 bases at J; junction bases unmatched: 6. The CDR3 consists of 16 residues. Germline V lookup: CDR1 SGHAT, CDR2 FQNNGV. Variable domain in full (rest from reference TRBV11-2 and TRBJ2-3): EAGVAQSPRYKIIEKRQSVAFWCNPISGHATLYWYQQILGQGPKLLIQFQNNGVVDDSQLPKDRFSAERLKGVDSTLKIQPAKLEDSAVYLCASSIRLAVSTDTQYFGPGTRLTVL.

The chain links TRBV29-1 to TRBJ2-7, with D perhaps TRBD2 (5 bases). Per the germline V gene, CDR1 is SQVTM and CDR2 is ANQGSEA. With 7 bases removed from V and 7 bases from J, the gap between germline ends came to 17 bases. The CDR3 is made up of 12 amino acids. The CDR3 sequence is CSAADGGGEQYF. CDR3 bases: TGCAGCGCTGCCGATGGCGGCGGGGAGCAGTACTTC.

The V gene is TRBV18, the J gene TRBJ1-1, with D perhaps TRBD1 (6 bases). CDR1 is KGHSH and CDR2 is LQKENI in the germline V gene. Deletions cut 2 bases from V and 5 bases from J, with 12 bases between. The CDR3 covers 14 residues. In nucleotides, the CDR3 is TGTGCCAGCTCACCAGGGACACTCCTGACTGAAGCTTTCTTT. This translates into CASSPGTLLTEAFF.

This clone appeared a single time. The gene calls are TRBV6-6 and TRBJ1-1, with D possibly matching TRBD1 (5 bases). Between the trimmed V and J ends, which lost 6 bases and 3 bases, there was a span of 11 bases. This CDR3 has 13 residues. CDR1 and CDR2 (germline): MNHNY, SVGAGI (reference sequence). Here the CDR3 DNA reads TGTGCCAGCAGAAAGGGGCCCGACACTGAAGCTTTCTTT. Encoded protein: CASRKGPDTEAFF.

As concerns this clone: Other nucleotide sequences from this sample produce the same CDR3. The chain joins TRBV30 to TRBJ2-5, with D tentatively TRBD2 (5 bases). V lost 1 base, J lost 5 bases, and 5 bases lay in between. Germline-derived CDR1 and CDR2 are GTSNPN and SVGIG (reference sequence). The CDR3 extends over 11 amino acids. The CDR3 here is CAWSAGETQYF. CDR3 in DNA: TGTGCCTGGAGTGCGGGGGAGACCCAGTACTTC.